The clone carrying this TCR beta chain appeared a few times. The assay was immunoSEQ multiplex PCR, and TCRdb's table has in-frame clones only and misses some. This sample has 150,000 or so clones, with roughly 86% found just once. These data originate in a study of blood T cell repertoires in COVID-19. Germline CDR1 is SGHDT and CDR2 is YYEEEE. Deletions cut 0 bases from V and 5 bases from J, with 5 bases between. This CDR3 has 12 residues. The sequence was obtained from a woman in her fifties or sixties with acute or convalescent COVID-19. The sequenced sample was peripheral blood. The rearrangement uses TRBV5-6 and TRBJ1-2; a weak D match, TRBD1 (5 bases). The CDR3 nucleotides are TGTGCCAGCAGCTTGGGACAGTATGGCTACACCTTC. This encodes CASSLGQYGYTF.